What follows are 17 T cell receptor beta chains derived from one specimen sequenced in a study of spatial heterogeneity in lung cancer. Time point defined: sample taken at primary tumor resection. MiXCR, applied by TCRdb to the 5' RACE reads, yields one record per CDR3 protein. Of just over 75,000 distinct CDR3 sequences in the sample, 7% to 9% were seen once. The sample in question was PBMCs, obtained at surgery. These receptors came from a male donor with early-stage non-small cell lung cancer.

This clonotype showed up many times. This chain connects TRBV4-3 to TRBJ2-1; 9 nucleotides agree with TRBD2. The germline V gene encodes CDR1 LGHNA and CDR2 YSLEER. The CDR3 length is 14 residues. Germline trimming cut 1 base from V and 8 bases from J; bases unmatched to any gene: 3. CDR3 amino acids: CASSQVAGEDEQFF. In DNA, the CDR3 is TGCGCCAGCAGCCAAGTAGCGGGAGAGGATGAGCAGTTCTTC.

The sample holds many counts of this clonotype. The CDR3 loop is CSASTGASTDTQYF. The CDR3 nucleotides are TGCAGCGCTAGTACAGGAGCTAGCACAGATACGCAGTATTTT. The genes are TRBV29-1 and TRBJ2-3, with TRBD1 as a possible D gene (5 bases). The CDR3 covers 14 residues. V was shortened by 7 bases and J by 0 bases, with 14 bases between the two germline ends. Germline CDR1 reads SQVTM; CDR2 reads ANQGSEA.

The V call is TRBV7-2, the J call TRBJ2-1; D is uncertain. Between the trimmed V and J ends, which lost 4 bases and 9 bases, there was a span of 13 bases. The length of the CDR3 is 13 residues. Germline V gene lookup returns CDR1 SGHTA and CDR2 FQGNSA. The DNA for the CDR3 is TGTGCCAGCAGCTCCCAAAACGGAGCTGAGCAGTTCTTC. It specifies CASSSQNGAEQFF.

This clonotype has ten or more counts. This rearrangement joins TRBV7-9 to TRBJ2-3; no definite D call. V was trimmed by 0 bases and J by 0 bases, leaving 1 base between them. The CDR3 contains 13 residues. Germline values: CDR1 SEHNR, CDR2 FQNEAQ (reference sequence). This CDR3 reads CASSLASTDTQYF. CDR3 coding DNA: TGTGCCAGCAGCTTAGCGAGCACAGATACGCAGTATTTT.

The J gene is TRBJ2-7, the V gene TRBV21-1. TRBV21-1 is an annotated pseudogene. This CDR3 comprises 14 residues. The CDR3 loop is CASSKVARSYEQYF. CDR3 in DNA: TGTGCCAGCAGCAAAGTGGCTAGGTCCTACGAGCAGTACTTC.

This clonotype was found a few times. The chain couples TRBV12-3 or TRBV12-4 to TRBJ2-3; 12 positions agree with TRBD2. V gave up 5 bases and J gave up 5 bases; unmatched junction bases: 5. The CDR3 has 15 amino acids. The DNA for the CDR3 is TGTGCCAGCAGTCCACCGGGACTAGCGGGAGATACGCAGTATTTT. Amino acid sequence: CASSPPGLAGDTQYF.

In its sample, this clonotype was seen a few times. The chain couples TRBV11-2 to TRBJ1-2; the D gene is possibly TRBD1 (5 bases). The CDR3 sequence is 15 residues long. Germline V lookup: CDR1 SGHAT, CDR2 FQNNGV. V was pared by 1 base and J by 0 bases, with 9 bases between. CDR3 in amino acids: CASSLAAGTNYGYTF. DNA of the CDR3: TGTGCCAGCAGCTTAGCGGCAGGGACTAACTATGGCTACACCTTC.

V usage is TRBV2 and J usage is TRBJ2-7, with TRBD1 matching over 9 bases. Germline V lookup: CDR1 SNHLY, CDR2 FYNNEI. With 7 bases clipped from V and 5 bases from J, the junction kept 3 bases outside the gene matches. The length of the CDR3 is 12 residues. CDR3 region: CASTDRGNEQYF. The CDR3 nucleotides read TGTGCCAGCACGGACAGGGGTAACGAGCAGTACTTC.

This clonotype has just a few counts. V is TRBV27 and J is TRBJ2-2; D is possibly TRBD1 or TRBD2 (5 bases each). Trimming removed 3 bases from V and 3 bases from J, with 17 bases in between. This CDR3 is built from 17 residues. CDR1 is MNHEY, CDR2 SMNVEV, per germline (reference sequence). The CDR3 region is CASSFIFGGRDTGELFF. The CDR3 nucleotides read TGTGCCAGCAGTTTCATTTTTGGGGGACGAGACACCGGGGAGCTGTTTTTT.

The sample holds many counts of this clonotype. CDR3 region: CASSDPTRGAGEGETQYF. The DNA of the CDR3 is TGTGCCAGCAGTGATCCAACTCGGGGAGCGGGAGAAGGAGAGACCCAGTACTTC. The genes are TRBV2 and TRBJ2-5, with 8 bases fitting TRBD2. The CDR3 covers 18 residues. J lost 4 bases, V lost 3 bases, and 16 bases had no gene match. Looked up from germline, CDR1 is SNHLY and CDR2 is FYNNEI.

This clonotype was detected ten times or more. This chain joins TRBV5-1 and TRBJ1-1; no clear D. Trimming left V 4 bases short and J 2 bases short, with 9 bases between. The CDR3 has 13 amino acids. The germline V gene has CDR1 SGHRS and CDR2 YFSETQ. The CDR3 DNA reads as TGCGCCAGCAGCCTACAGAGAAACACTGAAGCTTTCTTT. This gives the protein CASSLQRNTEAFF. Together with reference TRBV5-1 and TRBJ1-1, the CDR3 gives the full variable domain: KAGVTQTPRYLIKTRGQQVTLSCSPISGHRSVSWYQQTPGQGLQFLFEYFSETQRNKGNFPGRFSGRQFSNSRSEMNVSTLELGDSALYLCASSLQRNTEAFFGQGTRLTVV.

The V and J genes are TRBV20-1 and TRBJ1-4; 7 bases are a match to TRBD1. With 0 bases clipped from V and 4 bases from J, the junction kept 2 bases outside the gene matches. This CDR3 has 14 residues. Germline assignment: CDR1 DFQATT and CDR2 SNEGSKA (reference sequence). The CDR3 sequence is CSARDWDSNEKLFF. The CDR3 bases are TGCAGTGCTAGAGATTGGGACAGTAATGAAAAACTGTTTTTT.

This clonotype appeared many times. V is TRBV7-9 and J is TRBJ2-3; 8 bases agree with TRBD2. Germline trimming cut 2 bases from V and 3 bases from J; bases unmatched to any gene: 4. This CDR3 spans 15 amino acids. The germline V gene has CDR1 SEHNR and CDR2 FQNEAQ (reference sequence). The CDR3 loop reads CASSLSREGTDTQYF. DNA for the CDR3: TGTGCCAGCAGCTTATCCCGGGAGGGGACAGATACGCAGTATTTT.

This clonotype was observed at least ten times. J is TRBJ2-2 and V is TRBV10-3; D remains ambiguous. The V gene lost 9 bases and the J gene lost 4 bases, with 9 bases spanning the gap. The CDR3 runs 12 residues. Germline CDR1 is ENHRY and CDR2 is SYGVKD. In DNA form, the CDR3 reads TGTGCCATGTCCCCCGCCACCGGGGAGCTGTTTTTT. Residues: CAMSPATGELFF.

At least ten counts were recorded for this clonotype. V and J are TRBV5-4 and TRBJ2-2; no firm D call. CDR3 size: 14 residues. Germline CDR1 is SGHNT and CDR2 is YYREEE (reference sequence). V was clipped by 4 bases and J by 4 bases, with 11 bases between them. CDR3 region: CASSPPKGTGELFF. The CDR3, as DNA: TGTGCCAGCAGCCCCCCTAAAGGCACCGGGGAGCTGTTTTTT. The full variable domain, completed using reference TRBV5-4 and TRBJ2-2, is ETGVTQSPTHLIKTRGQQVTLRCSSQSGHNTVSWYQQALGQGPQFIFQYYREEENGRGNFPPRFSGLQFPNYSSELNVNALELDDSALYLCASSPPKGTGELFFGEGSRLTVL.

The chain has TRBV5-1 and TRBJ1-3; no clear D. Trimming left V 4 bases short and J 7 bases short, with 15 bases between. Germline CDR1 is SGHRS and CDR2 is YFSETQ. CDR3 length: 14 amino acids. The CDR3 coding sequence is TGCGCCAGCAGCCCGGACGGTCCGGGGAACACCATATATTTT. Protein sequence: CASSPDGPGNTIYF.

At least ten counts were recorded for this clonotype. The chain is built from TRBV12-3 or TRBV12-4 and TRBJ1-2, with D unclear. The CDR3 is made up of 12 amino acids. V was trimmed by 1 base and J by 2 bases, leaving 2 bases between them. CDR3 region: CASSLGNYGYTF. The CDR3, as DNA: TGTGCCAGCAGTTTAGGGAACTATGGCTACACCTTC.